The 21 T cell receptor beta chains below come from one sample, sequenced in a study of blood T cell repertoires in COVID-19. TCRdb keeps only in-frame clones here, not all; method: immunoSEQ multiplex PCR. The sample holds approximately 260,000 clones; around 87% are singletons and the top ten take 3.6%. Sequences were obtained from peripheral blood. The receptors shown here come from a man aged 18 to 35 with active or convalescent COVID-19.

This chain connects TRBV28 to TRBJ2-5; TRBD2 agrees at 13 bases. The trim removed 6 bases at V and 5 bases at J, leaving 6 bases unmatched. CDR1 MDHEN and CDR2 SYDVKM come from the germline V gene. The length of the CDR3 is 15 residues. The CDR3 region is CASRRGTSGDETQYF. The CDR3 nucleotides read TGTGCCAGCAGGAGGGGGACTAGCGGGGATGAGACCCAGTACTTC.

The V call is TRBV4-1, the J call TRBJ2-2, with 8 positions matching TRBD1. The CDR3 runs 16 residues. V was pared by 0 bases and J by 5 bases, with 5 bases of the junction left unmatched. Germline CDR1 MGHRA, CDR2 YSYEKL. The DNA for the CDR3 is TGCGCCAGCAGCCAAGAGCAGGACAGGGTTACCGGGGAGCTGTTTTTT. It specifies CASSQEQDRVTGELFF.

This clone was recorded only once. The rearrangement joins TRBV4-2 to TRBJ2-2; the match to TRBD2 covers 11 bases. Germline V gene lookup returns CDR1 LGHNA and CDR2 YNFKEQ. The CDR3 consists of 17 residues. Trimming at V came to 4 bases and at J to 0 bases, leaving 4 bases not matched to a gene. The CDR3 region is CASSLPGLAANTGELFF. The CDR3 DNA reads TGTGCCAGCAGCCTCCCGGGACTAGCGGCGAACACCGGGGAGCTGTTTTTT.

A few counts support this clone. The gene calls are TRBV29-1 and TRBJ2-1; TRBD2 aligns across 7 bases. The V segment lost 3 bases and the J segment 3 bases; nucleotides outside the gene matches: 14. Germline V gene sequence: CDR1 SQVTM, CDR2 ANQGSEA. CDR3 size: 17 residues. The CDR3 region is CSVEGGTTGLLYNEQFF. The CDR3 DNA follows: TGCAGCGTTGAGGGTGGGACTACGGGACTCCTCTACAATGAGCAGTTCTTC.

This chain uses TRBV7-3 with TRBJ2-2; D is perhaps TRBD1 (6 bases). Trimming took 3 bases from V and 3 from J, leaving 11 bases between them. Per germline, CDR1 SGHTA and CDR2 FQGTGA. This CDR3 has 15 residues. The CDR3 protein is CASSFEGVYTGELFF. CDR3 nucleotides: TGTGCCAGCAGCTTTGAGGGGGTGTACACCGGGGAGCTGTTTTTT.

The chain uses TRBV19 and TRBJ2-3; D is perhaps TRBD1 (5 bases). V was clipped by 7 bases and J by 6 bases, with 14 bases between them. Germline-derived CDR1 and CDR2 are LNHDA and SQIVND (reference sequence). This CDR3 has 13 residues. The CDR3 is CASIDRSSDTQYF. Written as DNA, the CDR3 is TGTGCCAGTATCGACAGATCCTCGGATACGCAGTATTTT.

In DNA, the CDR3 is TGTGCCAGCAGCCAGTCTACCGGGACTCGTGCCTACGAGCAGTACTTC. This codes for CASSQSTGTRAYEQYF. The V gene is TRBV3-1 (or the pseudogene TRBV3-2), the J gene TRBJ2-7, with D perhaps TRBD2 (6 bases). Per the germline V gene, CDR1 is LGHDT and CDR2 is YNNKEL (reference sequence). The CDR3 consists of 16 residues. Trimming cost V 3 bases and J 2 bases, with 17 bases left between them.

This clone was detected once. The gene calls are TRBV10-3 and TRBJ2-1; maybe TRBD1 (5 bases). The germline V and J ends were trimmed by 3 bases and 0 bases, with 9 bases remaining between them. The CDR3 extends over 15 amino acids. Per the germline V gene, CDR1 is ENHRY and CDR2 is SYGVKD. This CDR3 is CAISELRASYNEQFF. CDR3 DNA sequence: TGTGCCATCAGTGAACTCAGGGCCTCCTACAATGAGCAGTTCTTC.

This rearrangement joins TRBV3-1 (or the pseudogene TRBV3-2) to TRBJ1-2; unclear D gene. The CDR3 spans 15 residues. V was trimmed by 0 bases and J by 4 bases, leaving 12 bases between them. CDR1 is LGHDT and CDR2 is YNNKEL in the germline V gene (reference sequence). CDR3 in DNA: TGTGCCAGCAGCCAAGAGGGTCGGGTGGGCTATGGCTACACCTTC. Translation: CASSQEGRVGYGYTF.

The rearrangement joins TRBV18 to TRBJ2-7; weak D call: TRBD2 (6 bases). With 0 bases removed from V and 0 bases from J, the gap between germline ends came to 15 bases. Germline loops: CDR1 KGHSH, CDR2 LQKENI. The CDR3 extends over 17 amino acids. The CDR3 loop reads CASSPPVGGMSSYEQYF. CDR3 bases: TGTGCCAGCTCACCACCTGTCGGCGGGATGAGCTCCTACGAGCAGTACTTC.

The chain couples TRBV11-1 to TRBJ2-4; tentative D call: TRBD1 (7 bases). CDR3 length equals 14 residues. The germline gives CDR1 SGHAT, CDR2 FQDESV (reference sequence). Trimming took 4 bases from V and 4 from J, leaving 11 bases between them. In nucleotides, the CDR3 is TGTGCCAGCAGCTGGGGGGACAGAAAAAACATTCAGTACTTC. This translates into CASSWGDRKNIQYF.

In DNA, the CDR3 is TGTGCCAGCAGCCTCGGCAGACTAGCGGGTGACAATGAGCAGTTCTTC. It yields the protein CASSLGRLAGDNEQFF. The chain joins TRBV4-2 to TRBJ2-1; 10 bases line up with TRBD2. Germline V gene sequence: CDR1 LGHNA, CDR2 YNFKEQ. The junction had 8 bases not matched to a gene; V was cut back by 4 bases and J by 5 bases. The CDR3 covers 16 residues.

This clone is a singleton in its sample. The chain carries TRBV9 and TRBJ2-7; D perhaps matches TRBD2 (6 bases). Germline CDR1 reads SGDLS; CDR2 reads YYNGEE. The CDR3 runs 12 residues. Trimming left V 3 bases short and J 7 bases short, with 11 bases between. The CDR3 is CASSGDSLEQYF. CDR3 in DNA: TGTGCCAGCAGCGGGGACTCCCTTGAGCAGTACTTC.

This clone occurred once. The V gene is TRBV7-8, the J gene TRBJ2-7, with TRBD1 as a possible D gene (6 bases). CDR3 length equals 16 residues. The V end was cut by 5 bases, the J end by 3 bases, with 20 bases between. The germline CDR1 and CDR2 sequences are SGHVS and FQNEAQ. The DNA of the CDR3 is TGTGCCAGCAGCCTAGGACAGTTCTACAAACTCTACGAGCAGTACTTC. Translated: CASSLGQFYKLYEQYF.

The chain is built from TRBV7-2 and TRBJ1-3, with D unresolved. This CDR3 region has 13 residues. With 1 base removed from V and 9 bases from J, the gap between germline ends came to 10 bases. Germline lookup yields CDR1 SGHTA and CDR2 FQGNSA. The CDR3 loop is CASSLVGDSTIYF. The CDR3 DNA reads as TGTGCCAGCAGCTTAGTTGGTGACTCCACCATATATTTT. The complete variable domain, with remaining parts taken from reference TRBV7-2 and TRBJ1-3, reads GAGVSQSPSNKVTEKGKDVELRCDPISGHTALYWYRQSLGQGLEFLIYFQGNSAPDKSGLPSDRFSAERTGGSVSTLTIQRTQQEDSAVYLCASSLVGDSTIYFGEGSWLTVV.

This CDR3 is CASSQGTAYNEQFF. CDR3 sequence (DNA): TGTGCCAGCAGCCAAGGGACAGCATACAATGAGCAGTTCTTC. V usage is TRBV3-1 (or the pseudogene TRBV3-2) and J usage is TRBJ2-1, with D perhaps TRBD1 (6 bases). V lost 1 base to trimming and J lost 4 bases, with 8 bases between them. Germline CDR1 and CDR2: LGHDT and YNNKEL (reference sequence). The CDR3 is made up of 14 amino acids.

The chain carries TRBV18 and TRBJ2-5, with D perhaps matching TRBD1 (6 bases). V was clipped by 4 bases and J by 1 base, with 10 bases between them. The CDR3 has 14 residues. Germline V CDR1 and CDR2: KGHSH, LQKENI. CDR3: CASSRSDSQETQYF. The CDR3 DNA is TGTGCCAGCTCACGCTCGGACAGCCAAGAGACCCAGTACTTC.

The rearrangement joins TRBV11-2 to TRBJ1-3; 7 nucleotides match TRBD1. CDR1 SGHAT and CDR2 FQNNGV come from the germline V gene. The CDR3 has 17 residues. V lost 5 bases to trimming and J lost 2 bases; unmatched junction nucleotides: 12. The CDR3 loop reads CASSLSRGTGAGNTIYF. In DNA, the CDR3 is TGTGCCAGCAGCCTTAGTAGGGGAACAGGGGCTGGAAACACCATATATTTT.

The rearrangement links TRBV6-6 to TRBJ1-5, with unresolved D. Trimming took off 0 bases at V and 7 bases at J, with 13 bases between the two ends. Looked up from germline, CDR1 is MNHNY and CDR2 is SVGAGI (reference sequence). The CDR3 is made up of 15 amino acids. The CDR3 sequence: CASSYSIQAHQPQHF. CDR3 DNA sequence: TGTGCCAGCAGTTACTCGATTCAGGCCCACCAGCCCCAGCATTTT.

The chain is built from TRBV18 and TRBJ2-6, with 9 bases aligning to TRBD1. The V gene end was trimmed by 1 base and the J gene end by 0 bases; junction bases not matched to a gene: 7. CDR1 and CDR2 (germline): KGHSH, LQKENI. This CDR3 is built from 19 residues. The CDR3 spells CASSPRPGQGRSGANVLTF. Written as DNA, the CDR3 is TGTGCCAGCTCACCACGACCGGGACAGGGCCGCTCTGGGGCCAACGTCCTGACTTTC. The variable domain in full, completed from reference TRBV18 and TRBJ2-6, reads NAGVMQNPRHLVRRRGQEARLRCSPMKGHSHVYWYRQLPEEGLKFMVYLQKENIIDESGMPKERFSAEFPKEGPSILRIQQVVRGDSAAYFCASSPRPGQGRSGANVLTFGAGSRLTVL.

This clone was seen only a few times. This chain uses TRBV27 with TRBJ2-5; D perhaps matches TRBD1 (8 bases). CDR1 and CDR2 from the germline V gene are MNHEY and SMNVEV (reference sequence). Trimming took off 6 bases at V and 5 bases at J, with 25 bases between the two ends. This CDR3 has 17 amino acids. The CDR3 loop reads CASRGGGQVGGVETQYF. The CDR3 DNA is TGTGCCAGCAGAGGGGGGGGACAGGTCGGTGGTGTGGAGACCCAGTACTTC.